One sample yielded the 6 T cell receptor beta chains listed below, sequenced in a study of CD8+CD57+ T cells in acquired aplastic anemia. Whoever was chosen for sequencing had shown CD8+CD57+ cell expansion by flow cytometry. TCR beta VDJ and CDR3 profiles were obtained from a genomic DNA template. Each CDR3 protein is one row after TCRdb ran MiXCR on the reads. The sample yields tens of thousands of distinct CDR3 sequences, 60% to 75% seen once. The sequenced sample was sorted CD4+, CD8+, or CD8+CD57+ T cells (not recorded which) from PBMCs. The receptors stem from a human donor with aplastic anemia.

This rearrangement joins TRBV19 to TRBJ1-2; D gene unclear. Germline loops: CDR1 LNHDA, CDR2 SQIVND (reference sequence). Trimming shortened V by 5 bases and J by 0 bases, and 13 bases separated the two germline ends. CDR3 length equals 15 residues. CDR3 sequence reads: CASSLRTTSNYGYTF. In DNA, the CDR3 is TGTGCCAGTAGTCTTAGGACCACCTCTAACTATGGCTACACCTTC.

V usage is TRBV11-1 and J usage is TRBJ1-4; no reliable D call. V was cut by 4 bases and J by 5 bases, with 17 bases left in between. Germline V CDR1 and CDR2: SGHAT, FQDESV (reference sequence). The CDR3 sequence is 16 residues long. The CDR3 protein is CASSSSTFFQNEKLFF. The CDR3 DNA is TGTGCCAGCAGCTCCTCGACATTCTTTCAGAATGAAAAACTGTTTTTT.

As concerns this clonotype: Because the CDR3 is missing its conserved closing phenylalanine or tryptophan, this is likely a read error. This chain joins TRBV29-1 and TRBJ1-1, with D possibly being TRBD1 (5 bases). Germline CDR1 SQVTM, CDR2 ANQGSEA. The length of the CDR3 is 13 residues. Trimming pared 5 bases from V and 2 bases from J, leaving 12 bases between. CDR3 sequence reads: CSVIGHFNTEAFS. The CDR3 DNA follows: TGCAGCGTTATTGGACATTTTAACACTGAAGCTTTCTCT.

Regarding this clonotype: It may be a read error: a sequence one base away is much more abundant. The CDR3 protein is CAGSLGLTPGTDTQYF. CDR3 nucleotides: TGTGCCGGCAGTTTGGGACTCACCCCCGGAACAGATACGCAGTATTTT. This chain links TRBV12-3 or TRBV12-4 with TRBJ2-3; tentatively, D is TRBD2 (6 bases). CDR3 size: 16 residues.

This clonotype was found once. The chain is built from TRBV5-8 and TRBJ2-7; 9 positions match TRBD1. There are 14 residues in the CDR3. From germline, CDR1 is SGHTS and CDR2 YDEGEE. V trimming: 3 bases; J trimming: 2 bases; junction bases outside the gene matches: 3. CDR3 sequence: CASSWGTGTYEQYF. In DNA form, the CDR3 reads TGTGCCAGCAGCTGGGGGACAGGGACCTACGAGCAGTACTTC.

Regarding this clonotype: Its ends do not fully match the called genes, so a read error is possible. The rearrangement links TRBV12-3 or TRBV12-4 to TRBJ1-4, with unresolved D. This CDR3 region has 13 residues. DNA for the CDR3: TGTGCCAGCAGTCTAAACGGGAATGAAAAACTGCTTTTT. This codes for CASSLNGNEKLLF.